This TCR beta chain was obtained from a study of T cells expressing NK-cell markers. Study context: Researchers got TCR beta repertoires out of sorted CD3+CD56+NKG2C+, CD3+CD56+NKG2C- and CD3+CD56-NKG2C+ T cells.

The CDR3 has 14 amino acids. Looked up from germline, CDR1 is SGHAT and CDR2 is FQNNGV. TCRdb reanalyzed the 5' RACE reads, giving one entry per CDR3 protein sequence and no DNA. The sample shows 150,000 or so distinct CDR3 sequences, and over 35% sits with its ten largest clones. The sequence came from a woman aged 50 to 65 in good health. Sequencing input: blood T cells: a sorted CD56 or NKG2C T cell subset, CD4+ or CD8+ T cells, or bulk PBMC T cells (not recorded which). The chain uses TRBV11-2 and TRBJ2-3; TCRdb lists TRBD1, though no DNA is available to test this call. CDR3 loop: CASSLLRGPDTQYF.